There are a few counts of the clone carrying this T cell receptor (beta chain). The antigen is undetermined. This sample is part of a study of post-analysis software for immune sequencing data. Whole-study results and caveats: Included in a set of five TRBV segments more frequent in patients than controls were TRBV5-6, TRBV5-1 and TRBV20-1. F measure showed strong co-clustering of same-batch samples.

TCR beta libraries were prepared from cDNA with unique molecular identifiers. In TCRdb, the PCR reads were re-called with MiXCR into one record per CDR3 protein. The sample carries approximately 730,000 distinct CDR3 sequences, just over 45% recorded once. Between the trimmed V and J ends, which lost 2 bases and 6 bases, there was a span of 6 bases. The germline CDR1 and CDR2 sequences are WSHSY and SAAADI. The CDR3 sequence is 12 residues long. Sequencing was performed on blood. This chain connects TRBV10-2 to TRBJ2-3, with D perhaps TRBD1 (6 bases). The receptor comes from a girl under 18 with multiple sclerosis. The CDR3 sequence: CASSERGDTQYF. CDR3 sequence (DNA): TGCGCCAGCAGTGAGAGGGGGGATACGCAGTATTTT.